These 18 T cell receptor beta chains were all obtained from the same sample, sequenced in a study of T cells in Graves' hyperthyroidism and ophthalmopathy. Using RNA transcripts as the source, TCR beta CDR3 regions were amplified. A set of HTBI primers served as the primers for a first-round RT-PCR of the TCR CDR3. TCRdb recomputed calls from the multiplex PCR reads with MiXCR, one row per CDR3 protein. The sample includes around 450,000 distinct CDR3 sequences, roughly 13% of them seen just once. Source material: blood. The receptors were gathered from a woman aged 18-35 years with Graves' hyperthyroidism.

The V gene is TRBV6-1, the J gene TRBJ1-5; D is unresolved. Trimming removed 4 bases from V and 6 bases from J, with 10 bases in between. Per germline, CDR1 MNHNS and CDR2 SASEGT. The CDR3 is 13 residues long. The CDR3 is CASSVRDGQPQHF. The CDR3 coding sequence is TGTGCCAGCAGTGTTAGAGATGGTCAGCCCCAGCATTTT.

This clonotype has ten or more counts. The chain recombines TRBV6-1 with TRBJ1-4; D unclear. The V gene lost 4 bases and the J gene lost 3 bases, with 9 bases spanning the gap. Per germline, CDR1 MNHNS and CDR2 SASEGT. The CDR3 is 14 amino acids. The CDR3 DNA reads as TGTGCCAGCAGTGGTTGGGGATCTAATGAAAAACTGTTTTTT. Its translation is CASSGWGSNEKLFF.

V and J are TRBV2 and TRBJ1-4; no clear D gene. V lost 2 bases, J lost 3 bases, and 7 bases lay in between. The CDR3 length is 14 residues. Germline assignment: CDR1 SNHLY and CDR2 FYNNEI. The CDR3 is CASSEPGSNEKLFF. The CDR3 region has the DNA TGTGCCAGCAGTGAACCCGGATCTAATGAAAAACTGTTTTTT.

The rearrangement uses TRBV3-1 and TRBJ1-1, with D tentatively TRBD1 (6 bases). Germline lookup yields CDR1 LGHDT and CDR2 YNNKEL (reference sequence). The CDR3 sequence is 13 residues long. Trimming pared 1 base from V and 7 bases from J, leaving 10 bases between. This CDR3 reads CASSQGGGYEAFF. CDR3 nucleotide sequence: TGTGCCAGCAGCCAAGGAGGGGGTTATGAAGCTTTCTTT.

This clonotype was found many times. The CDR3 protein is CASSQLAAGEQYF. Here the CDR3 DNA reads TGTGCCAGCAGCCAATTAGCGGCGGGGGAGCAGTACTTC. The rearrangement links TRBV3-1 to TRBJ2-7; perhaps TRBD2 as D (6 bases). CDR3 length equals 13 residues. V lost 2 bases to trimming and J lost 7 bases, with 12 bases between them. Germline CDR1 and CDR2: LGHDT and YNNKEL (reference sequence).

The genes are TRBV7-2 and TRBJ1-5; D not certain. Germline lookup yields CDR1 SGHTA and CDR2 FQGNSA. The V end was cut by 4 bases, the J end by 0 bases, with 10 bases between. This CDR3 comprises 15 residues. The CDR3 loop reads CASSSEGSSNQPQHF. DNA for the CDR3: TGTGCCAGCAGCTCAGAGGGCAGTAGCAATCAGCCCCAGCATTTT.

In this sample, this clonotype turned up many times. This CDR3 is CAWRLSGSFYEQYF. In nucleotides, the CDR3 is TGTGCCTGGAGGCTTAGCGGGAGTTTCTACGAGCAGTACTTC. The gene calls are TRBV30 and TRBJ2-7; 9 nucleotides agree with TRBD2. V was pared by 3 bases and J by 3 bases, with 6 bases of the junction left unmatched. The CDR3 runs to 14 residues. In germline, CDR1 is GTSNPN, CDR2 SVGIG (reference sequence).

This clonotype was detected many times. The chain's CDR3 is CAWGDNNQPQHF. The DNA of the CDR3 is TGTGCCTGGGGGGACAACAATCAGCCCCAGCATTTT. The chain is built from TRBV30 and TRBJ1-5; D is possibly TRBD1 (6 bases). The CDR3 consists of 12 residues. V lost 5 bases to trimming and J lost 3 bases, with 8 bases between them. Germline V lookup: CDR1 GTSNPN, CDR2 SVGIG (reference sequence).

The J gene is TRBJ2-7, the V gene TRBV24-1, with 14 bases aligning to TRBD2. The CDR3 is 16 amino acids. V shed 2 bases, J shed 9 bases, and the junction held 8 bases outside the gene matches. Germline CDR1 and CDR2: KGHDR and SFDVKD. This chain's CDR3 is CATSDYTPGLAGVQYF. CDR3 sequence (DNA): TGTGCCACCAGTGATTATACACCGGGACTAGCGGGAGTGCAGTACTTC.

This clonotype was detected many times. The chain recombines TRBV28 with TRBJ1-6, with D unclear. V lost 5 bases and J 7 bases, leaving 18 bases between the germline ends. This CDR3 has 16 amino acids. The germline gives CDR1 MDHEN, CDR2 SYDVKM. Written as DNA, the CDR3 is TGTGCCAGCAGTCCTTACACCGGACCGGCCAATTCACCCCTCCACTTT. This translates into CASSPYTGPANSPLHF.

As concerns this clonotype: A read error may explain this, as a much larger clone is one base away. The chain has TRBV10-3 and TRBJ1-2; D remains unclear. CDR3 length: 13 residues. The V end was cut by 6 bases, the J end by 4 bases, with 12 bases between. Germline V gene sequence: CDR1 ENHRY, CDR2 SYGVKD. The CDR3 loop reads CAIRADIRYGYTF. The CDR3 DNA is TGTGCCATCAGAGCTGACATTCGCTATGGCTACACCTTC.

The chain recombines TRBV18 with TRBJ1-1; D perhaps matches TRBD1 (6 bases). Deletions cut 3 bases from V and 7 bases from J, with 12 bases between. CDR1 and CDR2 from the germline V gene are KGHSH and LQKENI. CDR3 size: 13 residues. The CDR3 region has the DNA TGTGCCAGCTCACCGGGAGCAGGGGTTGAAGCTTTCTTT. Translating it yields CASSPGAGVEAFF.

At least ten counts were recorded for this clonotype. The CDR3 DNA reads as TGTGCCAGCAGTCTAGCGGGTTCTAGCACAGATACGCAGTATTTT. Its protein product is CASSLAGSSTDTQYF. The chain combines TRBV6-1 with TRBJ2-3, with TRBD2 identical over 8 bases. CDR3 length equals 15 residues. Germline V CDR1 and CDR2: MNHNS, SASEGT. J lost 0 bases, V lost 5 bases, and 4 bases had no gene match.

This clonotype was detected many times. The DNA of the CDR3 is TGTGCCAGCAGTGAAGTTTCGGCGGCGTCAGGCTACACCTTC. This encodes CASSEVSAASGYTF. The rearrangement joins TRBV2 to TRBJ1-2; D not certain. Trimming removed 1 base at V and 8 bases at J, with 14 bases between. CDR3 length: 14 amino acids. The germline V gene has CDR1 SNHLY and CDR2 FYNNEI. The complete variable domain, with remaining parts taken from reference TRBV2 and TRBJ1-2, reads EPEVTQTPSHQVTQMGQEVILRCVPISNHLYFYWYRQILGQKVEFLVSFYNNEISEKSEIFDDQFSVERPDGSNFTLKIRSTKLEDSAMYFCASSEVSAASGYTFGSGTRLTVV.

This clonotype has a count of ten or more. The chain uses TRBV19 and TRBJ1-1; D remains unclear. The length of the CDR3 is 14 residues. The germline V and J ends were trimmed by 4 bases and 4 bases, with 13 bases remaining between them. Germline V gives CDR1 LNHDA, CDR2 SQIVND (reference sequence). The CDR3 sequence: CASSSRVLGTEAFF. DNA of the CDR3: TGTGCCAGTAGTAGCCGGGTCCTCGGCACTGAAGCTTTCTTT.

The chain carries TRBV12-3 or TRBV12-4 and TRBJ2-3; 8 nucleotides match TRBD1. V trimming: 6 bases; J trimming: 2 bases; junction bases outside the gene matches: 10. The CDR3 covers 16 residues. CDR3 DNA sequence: TGTGCCAGCAGCCCCGGACAGGGAGTGTTCACAGATACGCAGTATTTT. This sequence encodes CASSPGQGVFTDTQYF.

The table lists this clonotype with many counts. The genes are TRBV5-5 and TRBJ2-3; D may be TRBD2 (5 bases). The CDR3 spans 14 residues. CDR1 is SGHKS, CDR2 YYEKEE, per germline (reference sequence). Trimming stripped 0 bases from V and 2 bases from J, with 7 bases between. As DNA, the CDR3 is TGTGCCAGCAGCTTGGCGGAGGACACAGATACGCAGTATTTT. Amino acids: CASSLAEDTDTQYF.

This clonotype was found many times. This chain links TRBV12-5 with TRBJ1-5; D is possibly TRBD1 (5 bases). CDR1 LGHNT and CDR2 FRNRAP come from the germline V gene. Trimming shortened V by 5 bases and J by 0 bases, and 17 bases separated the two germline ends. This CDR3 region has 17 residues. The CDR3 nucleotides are TGTGCTAGTGGTCCCGGGACCGTATTTTATAGCAATCAGCCCCAGCATTTT. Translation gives CASGPGTVFYSNQPQHF.